This T cell receptor (beta chain) was identified during a study of T cell repertoires in ileal Crohn's disease. The time point denotes: neoterminal ileum biopsy at postoperative endoscopy, about 6 months after surgery. Included were adult ileal or ileocolonic Crohn's patients indicated for ileocolonic resection. TCRB immunosequencing input was around 540 nanograms of biopsy DNA per sample. Generated by immunoSEQ multiplex PCR, the TCRdb table keeps only in-frame clones and is missing some. The sample records around 4,500 clones, roughly 82% being singletons. Germline CDR1 and CDR2: MNHEY and SVGAGI. The CDR3 is 15 residues long. Trimming cost V 5 bases and J 2 bases; bases outside gene matches: 6. Regarding the study as a whole: Active smokers at surgery had more clonal expansions than non-smokers. Sorted CD8 T cells held more high-frequency clones than CD4.

As to this clone: Its antigen is unknown.

The rearrangement links TRBV6-5 to TRBJ2-7, with 10 bases aligning to TRBD1. Sequenced input: ileal tissue. The TCR comes from an adult with Crohn's disease. CDR3 amino acids: CASSKPGQGPYEQYF. The CDR3 DNA sequence: TGTGCCAGCAGTAAACCGGGACAGGGGCCCTACGAGCAGTACTTC.